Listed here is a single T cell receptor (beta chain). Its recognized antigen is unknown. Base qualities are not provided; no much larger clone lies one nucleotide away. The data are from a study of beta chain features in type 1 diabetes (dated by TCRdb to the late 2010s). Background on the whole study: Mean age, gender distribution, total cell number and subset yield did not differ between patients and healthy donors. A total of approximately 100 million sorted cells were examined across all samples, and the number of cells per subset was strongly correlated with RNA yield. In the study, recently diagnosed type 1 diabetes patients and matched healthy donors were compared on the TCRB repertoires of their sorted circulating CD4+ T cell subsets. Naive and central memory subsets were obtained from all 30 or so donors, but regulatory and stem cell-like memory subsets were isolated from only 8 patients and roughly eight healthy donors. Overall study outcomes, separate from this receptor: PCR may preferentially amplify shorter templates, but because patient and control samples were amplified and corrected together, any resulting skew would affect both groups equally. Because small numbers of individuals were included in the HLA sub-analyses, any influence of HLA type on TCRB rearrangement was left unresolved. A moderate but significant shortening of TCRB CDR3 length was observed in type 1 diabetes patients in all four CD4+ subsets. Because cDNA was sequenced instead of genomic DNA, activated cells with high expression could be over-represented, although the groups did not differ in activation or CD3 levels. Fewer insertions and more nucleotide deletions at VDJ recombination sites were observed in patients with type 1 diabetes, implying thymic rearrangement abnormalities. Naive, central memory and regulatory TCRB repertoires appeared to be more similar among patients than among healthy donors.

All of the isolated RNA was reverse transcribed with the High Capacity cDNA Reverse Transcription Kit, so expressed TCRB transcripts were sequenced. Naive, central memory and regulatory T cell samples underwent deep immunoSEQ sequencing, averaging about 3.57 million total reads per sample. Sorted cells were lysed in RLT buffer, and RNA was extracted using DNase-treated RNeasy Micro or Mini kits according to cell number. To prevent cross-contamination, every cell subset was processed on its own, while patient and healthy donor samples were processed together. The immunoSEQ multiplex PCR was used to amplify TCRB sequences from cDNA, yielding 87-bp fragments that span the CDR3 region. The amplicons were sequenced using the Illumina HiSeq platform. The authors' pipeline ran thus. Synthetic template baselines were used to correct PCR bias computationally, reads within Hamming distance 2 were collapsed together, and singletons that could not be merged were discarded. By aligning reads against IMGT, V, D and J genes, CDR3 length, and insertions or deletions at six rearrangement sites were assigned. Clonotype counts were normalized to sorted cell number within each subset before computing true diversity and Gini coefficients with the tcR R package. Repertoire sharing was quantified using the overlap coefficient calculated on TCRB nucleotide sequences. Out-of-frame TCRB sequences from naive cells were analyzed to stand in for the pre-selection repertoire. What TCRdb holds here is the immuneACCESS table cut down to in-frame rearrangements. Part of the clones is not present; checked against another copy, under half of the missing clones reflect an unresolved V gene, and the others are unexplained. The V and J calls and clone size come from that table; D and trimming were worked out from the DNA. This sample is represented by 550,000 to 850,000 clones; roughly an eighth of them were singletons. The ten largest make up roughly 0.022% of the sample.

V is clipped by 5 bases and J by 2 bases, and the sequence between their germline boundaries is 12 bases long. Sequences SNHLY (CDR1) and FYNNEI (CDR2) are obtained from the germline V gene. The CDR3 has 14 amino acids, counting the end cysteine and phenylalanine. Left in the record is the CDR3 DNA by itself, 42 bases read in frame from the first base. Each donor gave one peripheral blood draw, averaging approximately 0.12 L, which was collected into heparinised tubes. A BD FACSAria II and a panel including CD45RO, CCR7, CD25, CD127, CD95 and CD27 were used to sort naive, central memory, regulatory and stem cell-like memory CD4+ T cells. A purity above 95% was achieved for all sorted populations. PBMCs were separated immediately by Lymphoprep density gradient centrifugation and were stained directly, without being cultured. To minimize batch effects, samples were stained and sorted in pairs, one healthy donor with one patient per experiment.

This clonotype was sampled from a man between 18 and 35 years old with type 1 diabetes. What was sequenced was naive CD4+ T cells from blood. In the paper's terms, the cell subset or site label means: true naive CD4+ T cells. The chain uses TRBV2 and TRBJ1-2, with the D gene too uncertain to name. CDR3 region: CASSLRTENYGYTF. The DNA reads TGTGCCAGCAGTCTAAGGACCGAGAACTATGGCTACACCTTC.